One sample yielded the 7 T cell receptor beta chains listed below, sequenced in a study of Graves' ophthalmopathy and Graves' hyperthyroidism. TCR beta CDR3 regions were amplified from RNA transcripts. After a first-round RT-PCR with HTBI primers, a second-round multiplex PCR was run. MiXCR was run by TCRdb on the multiplex PCR reads, yielding one entry per CDR3 protein. The sample carries around 1.1 million distinct CDR3 sequences, about 38% recorded once. Sequencing was carried out using peripheral blood or thyroid tissue (not recorded which). These receptors all come from an adult man with Graves' hyperthyroidism.

The genes are TRBV7-9 and TRBJ1-4, with 7 positions matching TRBD1. CDR3 length: 15 residues. Germline loops: CDR1 SEHNR, CDR2 FQNEAQ (reference sequence). V lost 5 bases and J lost 7; bases outside the gene matches: 10. CDR3 sequence: CASSGAQGRGEKLFF. The CDR3 bases are TGTGCCAGCAGCGGCGCACAGGGGAGGGGTGAAAAACTGTTTTTT.

This clonotype occurred many times. CDR3: CSVATSGVSYEQYF. The CDR3 DNA sequence: TGCAGCGTTGCAACTAGCGGGGTCTCCTACGAGCAGTACTTC. This chain connects TRBV29-1 to TRBJ2-7, with 10 nucleotides matching TRBD2. This CDR3 spans 14 amino acids. Trimming at V came to 4 bases and at J to 0 bases, leaving 3 bases not matched to a gene. Germline values: CDR1 SQVTM, CDR2 ANQGSEA.

This clonotype was detected ten times or more. V usage is TRBV20-1 and J usage is TRBJ2-7; perhaps TRBD2 as D (6 bases). The CDR3 length is 12 residues. CDR1 is DFQATT, CDR2 SNEGSKA, per germline (reference sequence). Trimming pared 3 bases from V and 3 bases from J, leaving 9 bases between. This CDR3 reads CSASGTYYEQYF. Here the CDR3 DNA reads TGCAGTGCTAGCGGGACTTACTACGAGCAGTACTTC.

About this clonotype: This sequence may be a read error, since a much larger clone differs from it by one base. This sequence joins TRBV29-1 and TRBJ1-1; the D gene is possibly TRBD1 (5 bases). Trimming shortened V by 6 bases and J by 2 bases, and 22 bases separated the two germline ends. This CDR3 is built from 16 residues. Looked up from germline, CDR1 is SQVTM and CDR2 is ANQGSEA. The CDR3 nucleotides read TGCAGCGTGGAAATGACAGCCCGTGCCCCAAACACTGAAGCTTTCTTT. Its protein is CSVEMTARAPNTEAFF.

This sequence joins TRBV25-1 and TRBJ2-5; D might be TRBD1 (6 bases). The CDR3 spans 16 residues. Trimming took 3 bases from V and 1 from J, leaving 15 bases between them. CDR1 and CDR2 (germline): MGHDK, SYGVNS. The chain's CDR3 is CASSDKTGQIQETQYF. The CDR3 DNA reads as TGTGCCAGCAGTGATAAGACAGGACAAATCCAAGAGACCCAGTACTTC.

There are many counts of this clonotype. The chain recombines TRBV29-1 with TRBJ2-7; 7 nucleotides agree with TRBD2. CDR1 and CDR2 (germline): SQVTM, ANQGSEA. CDR3 length equals 14 residues. V was clipped by 6 bases and J by 3 bases; unmatched bases: 11. The CDR3 nucleotides read TGCAGCGTCGGCGGTGGGGGGGGTGGCTACGAGCAGTACTTC. This codes for CSVGGGGGGYEQYF.

This clonotype was detected a few times. This chain joins TRBV7-2 and TRBJ2-7, with D perhaps assigned TRBD1 or TRBD2 (5 bases each). Trimming stripped 6 bases from V and 1 base from J, with 16 bases between. The CDR3 has 15 residues. Germline lookup yields CDR1 SGHTA and CDR2 FQGNSA. The CDR3 nucleotides read TGTGCCAGCAGAAAAATTTCGGGGCTATCCTACGAGCAGTACTTC. It codes for CASRKISGLSYEQYF.